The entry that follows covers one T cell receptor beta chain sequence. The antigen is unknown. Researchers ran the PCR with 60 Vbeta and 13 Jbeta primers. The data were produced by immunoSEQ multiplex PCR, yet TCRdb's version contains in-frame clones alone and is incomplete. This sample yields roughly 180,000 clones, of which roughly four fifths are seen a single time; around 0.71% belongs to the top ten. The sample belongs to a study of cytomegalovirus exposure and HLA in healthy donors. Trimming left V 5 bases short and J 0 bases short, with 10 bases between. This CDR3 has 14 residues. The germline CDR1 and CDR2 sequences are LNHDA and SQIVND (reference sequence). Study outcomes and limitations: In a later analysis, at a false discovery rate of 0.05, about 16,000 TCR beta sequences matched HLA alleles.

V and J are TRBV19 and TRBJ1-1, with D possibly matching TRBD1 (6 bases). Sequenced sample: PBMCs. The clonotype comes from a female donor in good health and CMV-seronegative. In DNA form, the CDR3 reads TGTGCCAGTAGTGCTGACAGGATGAACACTGAAGCTTTCTTT. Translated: CASSADRMNTEAFF.